This TCR beta chain was profiled in a study of blood T cell repertoires in COVID-19. About the study: The origin of the acute and convalescent COVID-19 samples was the United States, Italy and Spain. T cells, B-cell-depleted T cells, or PBMCs provided the cDNA or gDNA that served as material.

The repertoire was sequenced with immunoSEQ multiplex PCR; TCRdb's copy has only in-frame clones and lacks some. This table has 200,000 to 250,000 clones, about 85% appearing once. The table lists this clone with a count of one. Trimming took off 5 bases at V and 0 bases at J, with 17 bases between the two ends. Germline assignment: CDR1 LNHDA and CDR2 SQIVND (reference sequence). The CDR3 spans 18 residues. V is TRBV19 and J is TRBJ2-6, with TRBD2 as a possible D gene (6 bases). The specimen was peripheral blood. The sequence came from a woman between 50 and 59 years old with COVID-19, enrolled during active disease. CDR3 sequence (DNA): TGTGCCAGTAGTTGGGACTGGGTGGAGATCTCTGGGGCCAACGTCCTGACTTTC. It translates to CASSWDWVEISGANVLTF.